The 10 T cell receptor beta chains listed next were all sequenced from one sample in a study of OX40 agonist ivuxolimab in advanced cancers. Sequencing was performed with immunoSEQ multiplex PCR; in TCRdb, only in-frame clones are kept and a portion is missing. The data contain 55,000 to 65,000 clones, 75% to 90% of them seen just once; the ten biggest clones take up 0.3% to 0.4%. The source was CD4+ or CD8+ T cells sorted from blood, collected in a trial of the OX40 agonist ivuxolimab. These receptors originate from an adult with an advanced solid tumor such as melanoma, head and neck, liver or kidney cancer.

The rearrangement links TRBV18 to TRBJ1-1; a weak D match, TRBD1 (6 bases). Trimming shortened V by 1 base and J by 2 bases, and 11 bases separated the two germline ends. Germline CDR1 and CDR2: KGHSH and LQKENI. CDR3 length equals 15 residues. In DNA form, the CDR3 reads TGTGCCAGCTCACCACGAGCACAGGGAAACACTGAAGCTTTCTTT. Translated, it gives CASSPRAQGNTEAFF.

The DNA for the CDR3 is TGTGCCAGCAGAAGACAGGGATTCGTCTATGGCTACACCTTC. Translating gives CASRRQGFVYGYTF. The chain has TRBV27 and TRBJ1-2; TRBD1 agrees at 7 bases. CDR3 length: 14 amino acids. Trimming removed 6 bases from V and 4 bases from J; junction bases left unmatched: 8. Looked up from germline, CDR1 is MNHEY and CDR2 is SMNVEV (reference sequence).

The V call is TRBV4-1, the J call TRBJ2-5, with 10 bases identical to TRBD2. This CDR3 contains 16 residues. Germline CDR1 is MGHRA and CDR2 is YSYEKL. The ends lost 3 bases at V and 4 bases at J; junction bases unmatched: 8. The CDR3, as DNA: TGCGCCAGCAGCCATGGGTCCAGCGGGGGGGCAGAGACCCAGTACTTC. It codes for CASSHGSSGGAETQYF.

The CDR3 is CASTRLNSNQPQHF. In DNA form, the CDR3 reads TGTGCCAGCACCAGACTCAATAGCAATCAGCCCCAGCATTTT. The rearrangement links TRBV2 to TRBJ1-5, with no clear D. The germline V gene encodes CDR1 SNHLY and CDR2 FYNNEI. V was shortened by 7 bases and J by 0 bases, with 10 bases between the two germline ends. This CDR3 is 14 amino acids long. Full variable domain (remainder filled in from reference TRBV2 and TRBJ1-5): EPEVTQTPSHQVTQMGQEVILRCVPISNHLYFYWYRQILGQKVEFLVSFYNNEISEKSEIFDDQFSVERPDGSNFTLKIRSTKLEDSAMYFCASTRLNSNQPQHFGDGTRLSIL.

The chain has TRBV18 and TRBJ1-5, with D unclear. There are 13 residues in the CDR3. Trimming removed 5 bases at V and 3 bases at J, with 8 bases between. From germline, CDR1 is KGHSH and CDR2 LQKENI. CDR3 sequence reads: CASSGQVNQPQHF. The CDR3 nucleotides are TGTGCCAGCTCAGGTCAGGTCAATCAGCCCCAGCATTTT.

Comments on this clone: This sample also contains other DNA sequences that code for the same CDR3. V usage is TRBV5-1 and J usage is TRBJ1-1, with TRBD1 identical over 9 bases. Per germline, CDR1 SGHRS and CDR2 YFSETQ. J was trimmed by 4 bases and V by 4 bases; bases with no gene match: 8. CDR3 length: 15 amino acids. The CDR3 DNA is TGCGCCAGCAGCAAGTGGACAGGGGTGGGCACTGAAGCTTTCTTT. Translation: CASSKWTGVGTEAFF.

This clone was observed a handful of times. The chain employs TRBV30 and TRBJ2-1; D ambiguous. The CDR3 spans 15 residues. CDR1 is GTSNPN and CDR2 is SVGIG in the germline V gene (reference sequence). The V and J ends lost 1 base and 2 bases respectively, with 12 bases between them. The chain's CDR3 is CAWSDKSDAYNEQFF. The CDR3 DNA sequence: TGTGCCTGGAGTGATAAGAGCGACGCCTACAATGAGCAGTTCTTC.

The CDR3 loop is CASSLGTGDTGELFF. The CDR3 DNA sequence: TGTGCCAGCAGCCTGGGGACAGGGGACACCGGGGAGCTGTTTTTT. The V call is TRBV7-6, the J call TRBJ2-2; 10 positions match TRBD1. CDR1 is SGHVS and CDR2 is FNYEAQ in the germline V gene. The length of the CDR3 is 15 residues. V shed 5 bases and J 3 bases; nucleotides not matched to a gene: 3.

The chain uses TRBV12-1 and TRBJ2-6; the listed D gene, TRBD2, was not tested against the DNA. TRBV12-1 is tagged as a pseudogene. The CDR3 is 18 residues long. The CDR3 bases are TGTGCCAGCAGATTTCGGACTAGCGGGACCTCTGGGGCCAACGTCCTGACTTTC. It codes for CASRFRTSGTSGANVLTF.

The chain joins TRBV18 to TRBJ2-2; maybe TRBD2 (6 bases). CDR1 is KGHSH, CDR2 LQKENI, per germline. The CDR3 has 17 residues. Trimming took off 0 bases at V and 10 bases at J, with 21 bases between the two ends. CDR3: CASSPPYLGDGGKELFF. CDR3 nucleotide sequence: TGTGCCAGCTCACCACCGTATTTGGGGGACGGAGGGAAGGAGCTGTTTTTT. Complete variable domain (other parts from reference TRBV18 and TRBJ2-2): NAGVMQNPRHLVRRRGQEARLRCSPMKGHSHVYWYRQLPEEGLKFMVYLQKENIIDESGMPKERFSAEFPKEGPSILRIQQVVRGDSAAYFCASSPPYLGDGGKELFFGEGSRLTVL.